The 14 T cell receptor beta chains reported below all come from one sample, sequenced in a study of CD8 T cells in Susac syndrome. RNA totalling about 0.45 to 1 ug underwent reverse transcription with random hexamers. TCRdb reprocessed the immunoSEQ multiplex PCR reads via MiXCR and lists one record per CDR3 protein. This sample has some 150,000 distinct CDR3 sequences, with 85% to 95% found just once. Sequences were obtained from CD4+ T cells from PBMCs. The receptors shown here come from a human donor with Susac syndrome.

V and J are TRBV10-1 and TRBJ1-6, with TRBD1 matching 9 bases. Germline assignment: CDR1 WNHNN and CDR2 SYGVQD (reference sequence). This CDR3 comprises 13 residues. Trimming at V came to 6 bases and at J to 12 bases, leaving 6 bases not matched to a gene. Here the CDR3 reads CASSSGQGLPLHF. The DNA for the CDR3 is TGCGCCAGCAGCTCCGGACAGGGGTTACCCCTCCACTTT.

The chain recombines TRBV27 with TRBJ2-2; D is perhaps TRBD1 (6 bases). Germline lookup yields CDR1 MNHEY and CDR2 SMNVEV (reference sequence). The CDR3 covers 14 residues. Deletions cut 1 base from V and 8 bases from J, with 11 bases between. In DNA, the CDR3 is TGTGCCAGCAGTTTATTCCCACAGGGTGGGGAGCTGTTTTTT. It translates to CASSLFPQGGELFF.

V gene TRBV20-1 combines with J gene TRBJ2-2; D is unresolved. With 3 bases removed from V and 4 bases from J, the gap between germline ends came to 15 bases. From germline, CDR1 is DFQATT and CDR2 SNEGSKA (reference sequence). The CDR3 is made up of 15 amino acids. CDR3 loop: CSASVFGPSTGELFF. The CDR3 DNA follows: TGCAGTGCTAGCGTCTTCGGACCGAGCACCGGGGAGCTGTTTTTT.

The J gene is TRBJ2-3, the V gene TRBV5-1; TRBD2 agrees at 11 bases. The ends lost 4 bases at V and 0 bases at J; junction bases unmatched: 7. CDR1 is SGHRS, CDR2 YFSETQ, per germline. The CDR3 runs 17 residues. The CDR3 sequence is CASSRGLAGYSTDTQYF. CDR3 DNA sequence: TGCGCCAGCAGCCGTGGACTAGCGGGTTACAGCACAGATACGCAGTATTTT. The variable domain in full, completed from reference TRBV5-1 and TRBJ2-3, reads KAGVTQTPRYLIKTRGQQVTLSCSPISGHRSVSWYQQTPGQGLQFLFEYFSETQRNKGNFPGRFSGRQFSNSRSEMNVSTLELGDSALYLCASSRGLAGYSTDTQYFGPGTRLTVL.

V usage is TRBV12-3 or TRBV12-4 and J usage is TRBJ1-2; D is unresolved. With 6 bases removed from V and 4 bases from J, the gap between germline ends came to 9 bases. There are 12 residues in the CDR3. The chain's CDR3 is CASSGLGYGYTF. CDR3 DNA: TGTGCCAGCAGCGGGTTGGGCTATGGCTACACCTTC.

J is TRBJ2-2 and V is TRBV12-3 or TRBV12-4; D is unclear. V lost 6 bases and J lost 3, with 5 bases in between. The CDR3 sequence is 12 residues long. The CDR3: CASRLYTGELFF. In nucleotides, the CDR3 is TGTGCCAGCAGACTCTACACCGGGGAGCTGTTTTTT.

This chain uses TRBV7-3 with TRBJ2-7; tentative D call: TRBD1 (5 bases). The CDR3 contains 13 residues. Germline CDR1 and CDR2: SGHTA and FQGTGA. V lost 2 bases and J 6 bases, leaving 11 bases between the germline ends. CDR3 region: CASSLVWQGEQYF. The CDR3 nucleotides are TGTGCCAGCAGCTTAGTTTGGCAGGGCGAGCAGTACTTC. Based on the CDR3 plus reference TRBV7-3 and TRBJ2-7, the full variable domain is GAGVSQTPSNKVTEKGKYVELRCDPISGHTALYWYRQSLGQGPEFLIYFQGTGAADDSGLPNDRFFAVRPEGSVSTLKIQRTERGDSAVYLCASSLVWQGEQYFGPGTRLTVT.

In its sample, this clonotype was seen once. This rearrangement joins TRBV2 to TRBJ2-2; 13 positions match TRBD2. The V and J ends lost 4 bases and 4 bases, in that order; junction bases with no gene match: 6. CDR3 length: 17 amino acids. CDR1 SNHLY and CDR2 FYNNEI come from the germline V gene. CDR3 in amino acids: CASSVTSGGSGTGELFF. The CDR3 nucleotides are TGTGCCAGCAGTGTGACTAGCGGGGGGTCTGGCACCGGGGAGCTGTTTTTT.

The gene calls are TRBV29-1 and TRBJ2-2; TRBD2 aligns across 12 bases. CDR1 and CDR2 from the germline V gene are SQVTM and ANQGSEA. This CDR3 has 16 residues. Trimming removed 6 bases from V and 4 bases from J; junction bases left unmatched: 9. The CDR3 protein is CSVAPSGGAGTGELFF. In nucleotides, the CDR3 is TGCAGCGTCGCTCCTAGCGGGGGGGCGGGCACCGGGGAGCTGTTTTTT.

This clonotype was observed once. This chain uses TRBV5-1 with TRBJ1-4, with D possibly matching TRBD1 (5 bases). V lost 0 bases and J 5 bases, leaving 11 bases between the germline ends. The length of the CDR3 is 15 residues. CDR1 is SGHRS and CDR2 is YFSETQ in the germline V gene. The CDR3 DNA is TGCGCCAGCAGCTTGGCCGGGACGTGGAATGAAAAACTGTTTTTT. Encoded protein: CASSLAGTWNEKLFF.

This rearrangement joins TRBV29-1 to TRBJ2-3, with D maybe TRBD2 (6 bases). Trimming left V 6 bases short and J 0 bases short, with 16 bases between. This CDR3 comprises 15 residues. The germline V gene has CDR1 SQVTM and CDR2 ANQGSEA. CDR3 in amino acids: CSVGGTSFSTDTQYF. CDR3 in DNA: TGCAGCGTAGGCGGGACCTCTTTTAGCACAGATACGCAGTATTTT.

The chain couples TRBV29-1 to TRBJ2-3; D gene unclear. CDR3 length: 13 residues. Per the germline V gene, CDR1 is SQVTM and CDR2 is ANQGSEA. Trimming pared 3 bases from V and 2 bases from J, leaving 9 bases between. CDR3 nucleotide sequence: TGCAGCGTTGATCTCTCGCTCACAGATACGCAGTATTTT. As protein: CSVDLSLTDTQYF.

The CDR3: CASTPPGFTGELFF. The CDR3 DNA follows: TGTGCCAGCACCCCCCCAGGGTTTACCGGGGAGCTGTTTTTT. The chain is built from TRBV7-2 and TRBJ2-2; TRBD1 might be the D (5 bases). The V gene's germline CDR1 is SGHTA and CDR2 FQGNSA. The CDR3 loop spans 14 amino acids. With 7 bases removed from V and 5 bases from J, the gap between germline ends came to 14 bases.

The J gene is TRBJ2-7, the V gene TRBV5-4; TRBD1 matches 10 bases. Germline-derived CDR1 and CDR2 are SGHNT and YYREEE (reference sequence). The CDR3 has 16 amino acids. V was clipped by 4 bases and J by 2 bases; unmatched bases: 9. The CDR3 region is CASSLGGQGGTYEQYF. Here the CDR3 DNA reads TGTGCCAGCAGCCTGGGCGGACAGGGGGGTACCTACGAGCAGTACTTC.